These 20 T cell receptor beta chains were sequenced from one sample in a study of persistence of HIV-infected CD4 T cells. The immunoSEQ assay was version 4, run in survey mode. The table came from immunoSEQ multiplex PCR; TCRdb's copy has only in-frame clones and leaves some out. Among tens of thousands of clones listed, around 90% were seen once. Which antigens these TCRs recognize remains unknown. Cells were stimulated nonspecifically with anti-CD3/anti-CD28 magnetic beads. CD4+ T cells upregulating both CD40 ligand and CD69 were sorted as responding cells. The sequencing used CD4+ T cells sorted from PBMCs after 18-hour stimulation, collected from a patient who received antiretroviral therapy. These receptors all stem from an adult woman with HIV who was CMV-seropositive.

Note on this clone: The junction shows a germline mismatch at one end, possibly a read error. This chain joins TRBV4-2 and TRBJ2-3; 13 nucleotides agree with TRBD2. This CDR3 contains 16 residues. The germline V gene has CDR1 LGHNA and CDR2 YNFKEQ. CDR3 in amino acids: CVSSQLLAGGPDTQYF. DNA for the CDR3: TGTGTCAGCAGCCAGCTACTAGCGGGGGGGCCAGATACGCAGTATTTT.

This rearrangement joins TRBV2 to TRBJ1-1, with TRBD1 matching 7 bases. Trimming at V came to 7 bases and at J to 0 bases, leaving 5 bases not matched to a gene. Germline loops: CDR1 SNHLY, CDR2 FYNNEI. This CDR3 contains 14 residues. CDR3: CASTRDRVNTEAFF. CDR3 DNA sequence: TGTGCCAGCACCAGGGACAGAGTGAACACTGAAGCTTTCTTT.

J is TRBJ1-5 and V is TRBV15, with D uncertain. CDR1 and CDR2 (germline): LNHNV, YYDKDF (reference sequence). V dropped 3 bases and J dropped 7 bases, with 7 bases sitting between them. This CDR3 is built from 12 residues. The CDR3, as DNA: TGTGCCACCAGCAGGGCGGGCCAGCCCCAGCATTTT. Translation gives CATSRAGQPQHF.

The V and J genes are TRBV4-1 and TRBJ2-3, with 11 bases matching TRBD2. Germline lookup yields CDR1 MGHRA and CDR2 YSYEKL. Germline trimming cut 2 bases from V and 2 bases from J; bases unmatched to any gene: 3. CDR3 length: 16 amino acids. The CDR3 region is CASSQTSGGITDTQYF. The CDR3 bases are TGCGCCAGCAGCCAAACTAGCGGGGGAATCACAGATACGCAGTATTTT.

Only one count was recorded for this clone. V and J are TRBV2 and TRBJ2-3; 10 nucleotides agree with TRBD2. Trimming took 11 bases from V and 2 from J; bases not matched to a gene: 10. CDR3 length equals 15 residues. Germline-derived CDR1 and CDR2 are SNHLY and FYNNEI. This CDR3 is CAGGTSGETTDTQYF. The CDR3 DNA sequence: TGTGCCGGGGGAACTAGCGGGGAGACCACAGATACGCAGTATTTT.

This chain links TRBV29-1 with TRBJ1-2; D possibly corresponds to TRBD1 (5 bases). Trimming took off 5 bases at V and 0 bases at J, with 10 bases between the two ends. Germline loops: CDR1 SQVTM, CDR2 ANQGSEA. This CDR3 has 13 residues. CDR3 residues: CSVSDSTNYGYTF. As DNA, the CDR3 is TGCAGCGTTAGCGACAGTACTAACTATGGCTACACCTTC.

J is TRBJ2-2 and V is TRBV2, with TRBD2 as a possible D gene (7 bases). Trimming stripped 4 bases from V and 4 bases from J, with 13 bases between. The CDR3 covers 15 residues. From germline, CDR1 is SNHLY and CDR2 FYNNEI. CDR3 nucleotide sequence: TGTGCCAGCAGTGGCCAAGGGGGGGTCACCGGGGAGCTGTTTTTT. Translated, it gives CASSGQGGVTGELFF.

This clone was recorded only once. CDR3 region: CASSPHDRGLAGELFF. The CDR3 coding sequence is TGTGCCAGCAGCCCACATGACAGGGGGTTGGCCGGGGAGCTGTTTTTT. The chain couples TRBV7-3 to TRBJ2-2, with 9 bases lining up with TRBD1. V gave up 5 bases and J gave up 6 bases; unmatched junction bases: 10. In germline, CDR1 is SGHTA, CDR2 FQGTGA. This CDR3 is 16 amino acids long.

This chain links TRBV3-1 (or the pseudogene TRBV3-2) with TRBJ2-7; weak D call: TRBD2 (5 bases). V lost 4 bases and J 2 bases, leaving 15 bases between the germline ends. The CDR3 extends over 15 amino acids. Germline loops: CDR1 LGHDT, CDR2 YNNKEL (reference sequence). This CDR3 is CASSLAMGFTYEQYF. The DNA of the CDR3 is TGTGCCAGCAGCCTAGCGATGGGTTTCACCTACGAGCAGTACTTC.

The chain joins TRBV5-8 to TRBJ2-3, with D possibly being TRBD2 (5 bases). Germline CDR1 is SGHTS and CDR2 is YDEGEE. With 1 base removed from V and 3 bases from J, the gap between germline ends came to 6 bases. This CDR3 contains 13 residues. The CDR3, as DNA: TGTGCCAGCAGCTTGCGGGGAACAGATACGCAGTATTTT. This translates into CASSLRGTDTQYF. The complete variable domain, with remaining parts taken from reference TRBV5-8 and TRBJ2-3, reads EAGVTQSPTHLIKTRGQQATLRCSPISGHTSVYWYQQALGLGLQFLLWYDEGEERNRGNFPPRFSGRQFPNYSSELNVNALELEDSALYLCASSLRGTDTQYFGPGTRLTVL.

This chain links TRBV5-1 with TRBJ1-3, with 7 nucleotides matching TRBD1. Germline V CDR1 and CDR2: SGHRS, YFSETQ. Losses at the gene ends were 4 bases for V and 2 bases for J; bases not matched to a gene: 9. CDR3 length equals 16 residues. The CDR3 nucleotides are TGCGCCAGCAGCCCTGGTGCGACAGGGCCTGGAAACACCATATATTTT. Amino acids: CASSPGATGPGNTIYF.

The J gene is TRBJ1-2, the V gene TRBV24-1; 12 nucleotides align to TRBD1. The V gene end was trimmed by 4 bases and the J gene end by 6 bases; junction bases not matched to a gene: 8. CDR1 and CDR2 (germline): KGHDR, SFDVKD. This CDR3 is built from 16 residues. CDR3 in DNA: TGTGCCACCAGTGACACCGGGACAGGGGGCGCCGATGGCTACACCTTC. As protein: CATSDTGTGGADGYTF.

The chain recombines TRBV3-1 (or the pseudogene TRBV3-2) with TRBJ1-5, with D maybe TRBD1 (5 bases). CDR1 and CDR2 from the germline V gene are LGHDT and YNNKEL (reference sequence). CDR3 length: 16 residues. Trimming cost V 1 base and J 4 bases, with 14 bases left between them. In nucleotides, the CDR3 is TGTGCCAGCAGCCAAGTGAACGGGGGGGATAATCAGCCCCAGCATTTT. Amino acid sequence: CASSQVNGGDNQPQHF.

This clone has only a few counts. The genes are TRBV27 and TRBJ2-7, with a tentative D call TRBD2 (6 bases). This CDR3 contains 12 residues. Per germline, CDR1 MNHEY and CDR2 SMNVEV (reference sequence). The germline V and J ends were trimmed by 5 bases and 6 bases, with 11 bases remaining between them. CDR3 loop: CASSQMGGEQYV. The CDR3 region has the DNA TGTGCCAGCAGTCAAATGGGGGGCGAGCAGTACGTC.

V is TRBV7-8 and J is TRBJ1-2; D gene unclear. The CDR3 covers 13 residues. V dropped 5 bases and J dropped 2 bases, with 9 bases sitting between them. Germline V lookup: CDR1 SGHVS, CDR2 FQNEAQ. The CDR3 protein is CASSERQNYGYTF. CDR3 DNA: TGTGCCAGCAGCGAGAGGCAGAACTATGGCTACACCTTC.

The V call is TRBV14, the J call TRBJ2-2; 8 positions agree with TRBD2. The CDR3 is 16 residues long. Trimming removed 8 bases from V and 5 bases from J; junction bases left unmatched: 13. Per germline, CDR1 SGHDN and CDR2 FVKESK. Written as DNA, the CDR3 is TGTGCCAGCCCCCAAGCCTCGGGGGGGGAGACCGGGGAGCTGTTTTTT. It specifies CASPQASGGETGELFF.

The genes are TRBV29-1 and TRBJ1-4, with D possibly matching TRBD1 (6 bases). The CDR3 length is 14 residues. V was clipped by 6 bases and J by 0 bases, with 11 bases between them. In germline, CDR1 is SQVTM, CDR2 ANQGSEA. In DNA, the CDR3 is TGCAGCGTCTGGGACACCCCAACTAATGAAAAACTGTTTTTT. It specifies CSVWDTPTNEKLFF.

V is TRBV5-1 and J is TRBJ1-2, with a weak D call TRBD1 (5 bases). Germline loops: CDR1 SGHRS, CDR2 YFSETQ. V was shortened by 4 bases and J by 6 bases, with 13 bases between the two germline ends. This CDR3 is built from 13 residues. Written as DNA, the CDR3 is TGCGCCAGCAGCCTGGGGACCACCCATGGCTACACCTTC. Amino acids: CASSLGTTHGYTF.

This clone was found once. V usage is TRBV27 and J usage is TRBJ1-5; D is possibly TRBD1 (5 bases). The V gene's germline CDR1 is MNHEY and CDR2 SMNVEV (reference sequence). The CDR3 covers 14 residues. V lost 6 bases to trimming and J lost 2 bases, with 11 bases between them. In DNA form, the CDR3 reads TGTGCCAGCAGGCTCCTGGGGGGCAATCAGCCCCAGCATTTT. Protein: CASRLLGGNQPQHF.

This chain connects TRBV5-8 to TRBJ1-6, with TRBD1 identical over 9 bases. The germline V gene has CDR1 SGHTS and CDR2 YDEGEE. The trim removed 2 bases at V and 9 bases at J, leaving 6 bases unmatched. The CDR3 covers 15 residues. The CDR3 coding sequence is TGTGCCAGCAGCTTTGAGGACAGGGGTGGTTCACCCCTCCACTTT. Translation: CASSFEDRGGSPLHF.